The 21 T cell receptor beta chains below come from one sample, sequenced in a study of blood T cell repertoires in COVID-19. Assay used: immunoSEQ multiplex PCR; TCRdb lists only in-frame clones, some missing. The sample holds some 150,000 clones, 65% to 85% seen once. Sequencing was done on a sample of peripheral blood. The origin of the receptors is a human donor with acute or convalescent COVID-19. The donor label of this sample is uncertain.

With respect to this clone: Possible read error: a much larger clone is one base away. J is TRBJ1-6 and V is TRBV18, with TRBD1 matching over 7 bases. This CDR3 is 15 amino acids long. Germline CDR1 and CDR2: KGHSH and LQKENI. V lost 4 bases to trimming and J lost 7 bases; unmatched junction nucleotides: 7. CDR3 sequence reads: CASSLDRVENSPLHF. The CDR3 nucleotides read TGTGCCAGCTCACTAGACAGGGTCGAAAATTCACCCCTCCACTTT. Looking up the rest from reference TRBV18 and TRBJ1-6 gives the full variable domain: NAGVMQNPRHLVRRRGQEARLRCSPMKGHSHVYWYRQLPEEGLKFMVYLQKENIIDESGMPKERFSAEFPKEGPSILRIQQVVRGDSAAYFCASSLDRVENSPLHFGNGTRLTVT.

V gene TRBV28 combines with J gene TRBJ1-2; D may be TRBD1 (6 bases). This CDR3 is 11 amino acids long. Looked up from germline, CDR1 is MDHEN and CDR2 is SYDVKM. V was pared by 6 bases and J by 8 bases, with 10 bases between. CDR3 loop: CASRNRDGYTF. In DNA form, the CDR3 reads TGTGCCAGCAGGAACAGGGACGGCTACACCTTC.

V gene TRBV3-1 (or the pseudogene TRBV3-2) combines with J gene TRBJ2-4; tentatively, D is TRBD2 (6 bases). V gave up 2 bases and J gave up 7 bases, with 15 bases separating them. CDR1 is LGHDT, CDR2 YNNKEL, per germline (reference sequence). CDR3 length: 15 amino acids. CDR3 in DNA: TGTGCCAGCAGCCAACAGAGCGGGCCAGGGAACATTCAGTACTTC. It encodes CASSQQSGPGNIQYF.

As DNA, the CDR3 is TGTGCCAGCAGCCCCAAGACGACAGGGGGATACGGCAATCAGCCCCAGCATTTT. It yields the protein CASSPKTTGGYGNQPQHF. The chain couples TRBV14 to TRBJ1-5, with 9 bases aligning to TRBD1. With 4 bases clipped from V and 2 bases from J, the junction kept 12 bases outside the gene matches. From germline, CDR1 is SGHDN and CDR2 FVKESK. This CDR3 is 18 amino acids long.

The rearrangement links TRBV28 to TRBJ2-7; D might be TRBD2 (7 bases). The germline CDR1 and CDR2 sequences are MDHEN and SYDVKM. There are 16 residues in the CDR3. The ends were cut back, 1 base at V and 4 bases at J, with 17 bases in the middle. The CDR3 sequence is CASSLSGGPIVYEQYF. The CDR3 region has the DNA TGTGCCAGCAGTTTATCCGGGGGGCCTATCGTATACGAGCAGTACTTC.

The gene calls are TRBV19 and TRBJ2-3; 9 bases fit TRBD1. The germline CDR1 and CDR2 sequences are LNHDA and SQIVND (reference sequence). This CDR3 spans 14 amino acids. Unmatched junction bases numbered 8, after V lost 10 bases and J lost 3 bases. This CDR3 is CATRRGQGTDTQYF. The CDR3, as DNA: TGTGCCACCCGCCGAGGACAGGGGACAGATACGCAGTATTTT. The entire variable domain, with the rest obtained from reference TRBV19 and TRBJ2-3, is as follows: DGGITQSPKYLFRKEGQNVTLSCEQNLNHDAMYWYRQDPGQGLRLIYYSQIVNDFQKGDIAEGYSVSREKKESFPLTVTSAQKNPTAFYLCATRRGQGTDTQYFGPGTRLTVL.

This clone was observed once. A much larger clone lies one base from this, so it may be a read error. V and J are TRBV27 and TRBJ1-1, with 10 bases matching TRBD1. Germline trimming cut 2 bases from V and 4 bases from J; bases unmatched to any gene: 4. The CDR3 spans 15 residues. Looked up from germline, CDR1 is MNHEY and CDR2 is SMNVEV (reference sequence). The CDR3 DNA is TGTGCCAGCAGTTTAGCGGGGACAGGGGTCACTGAAGCTTTCTTT. Amino acids: CASSLAGTGVTEAFF.

The chain uses TRBV5-1 and TRBJ1-6, with D perhaps TRBD1 (5 bases). Germline lookup yields CDR1 SGHRS and CDR2 YFSETQ. V was clipped by 6 bases and J by 12 bases, with 13 bases between them. The CDR3 has 12 residues. DNA of the CDR3: TGCGCCAGCATCAAGGGGCCGGGACCCCTCCACTTT. This encodes CASIKGPGPLHF. The full variable domain, rest sourced from reference TRBV5-1 and TRBJ1-6, is KAGVTQTPRYLIKTRGQQVTLSCSPISGHRSVSWYQQTPGQGLQFLFEYFSETQRNKGNFPGRFSGRQFSNSRSEMNVSTLELGDSALYLCASIKGPGPLHFGNGTRLTVT.

V is TRBV6-5 and J is TRBJ1-2, with D possibly TRBD1 on 5 matching bases. Per germline, CDR1 MNHEY and CDR2 SVGAGI. Trimming cost V 1 base and J 6 bases, with 12 bases left between them. This CDR3 has 14 residues. CDR3 nucleotide sequence: TGTGCCAGCAGTTACTTGGCAGGGCTGGATGGCTACACCTTC. This encodes CASSYLAGLDGYTF.

V and J are TRBV12-3 or TRBV12-4 and TRBJ2-5; 9 bases are shared with TRBD1. V lost 9 bases, J lost 2 bases, and 4 bases stayed unmatched. This CDR3 spans 13 amino acids. The CDR3 bases are TGTGCCAGTAGACAGGGGGGGCAAGAGACCCAGTACTTC. Its translation: CASRQGGQETQYF.

Remarks on this clone: The same CDR3 is also encoded by other DNA sequences in this sample. This chain links TRBV19 with TRBJ2-3, with TRBD2 matching 10 bases. From germline, CDR1 is LNHDA and CDR2 SQIVND (reference sequence). This CDR3 has 16 residues. Germline trimming cut 6 bases from V and 0 bases from J; bases unmatched to any gene: 6. The CDR3 reads CASRAAGGPSTDTQYF. CDR3 nucleotide sequence: TGTGCCAGTAGGGCAGCGGGGGGGCCGAGCACAGATACGCAGTATTTT.

The genes are TRBV18 and TRBJ1-1, with a weak D call TRBD1 (5 bases). CDR1 is KGHSH and CDR2 is LQKENI in the germline V gene. The CDR3 loop spans 13 amino acids. V was cut by 3 bases and J by 5 bases, with 10 bases left in between. The CDR3 region has the DNA TGTGCCAGCTCACCTCAACCAGGGACTGAAGCTTTCTTT. Residues: CASSPQPGTEAFF.

This rearrangement joins TRBV7-2 to TRBJ1-5; the match to TRBD1 covers 7 bases. Germline V gene lookup returns CDR1 SGHTA and CDR2 FQGNSA. The ends lost 3 bases at V and 2 bases at J; junction bases unmatched: 10. The CDR3 has 17 residues. CDR3 region: CASSFVPTGVGNQPQHF. Here the CDR3 DNA reads TGTGCCAGCAGCTTTGTCCCTACAGGGGTGGGCAATCAGCCCCAGCATTTT.

This clone was seen once. The CDR3 DNA sequence: TGTGCCAGCTCACCACCAGCAGGGGTTGGATCACCCCTCCACTTT. This translates into CASSPPAGVGSPLHF. This chain links TRBV18 with TRBJ1-6, with a possible D match to TRBD1 (6 bases). V was cut by 0 bases and J by 10 bases, with 13 bases left in between. This CDR3 is 15 amino acids long. The germline V gene has CDR1 KGHSH and CDR2 LQKENI.

The gene calls are TRBV30 and TRBJ1-1; D is undetermined. V lost 1 base, J lost 1 base, and 4 bases lay in between. CDR3 length: 12 residues. Germline V lookup: CDR1 GTSNPN, CDR2 SVGIG (reference sequence). In nucleotides, the CDR3 is TGTGCCTGGAGTGGCAGGAACACTGAAGCTTTCTTT. Translated: CAWSGRNTEAFF.

This clone showed up just once. The V gene is TRBV3-1 (or the pseudogene TRBV3-2), the J gene TRBJ2-7; D gene unclear. This CDR3 spans 19 amino acids. CDR1 is LGHDT, CDR2 YNNKEL, per germline (reference sequence). V lost 0 bases to trimming and J lost 2 bases, with 23 bases between them. CDR3 sequence: CASSQDPQLARITTYEQYF. The DNA of the CDR3 is TGTGCCAGCAGCCAAGATCCCCAGCTGGCTCGGATCACTACCTACGAGCAGTACTTC.

In nucleotides, the CDR3 is TGTGCCAGCAGCTCCCGGGACAGGGGGCTCAACGAGCAGTACTTC. It specifies CASSSRDRGLNEQYF. This chain connects TRBV7-9 to TRBJ2-7, with 12 nucleotides matching TRBD1. CDR3 length: 15 amino acids. Trimming took 4 bases from V and 5 from J; bases not matched to a gene: 6. Germline V gene sequence: CDR1 SEHNR, CDR2 FQNEAQ (reference sequence).

This clone came up a few times. The chain uses TRBV5-4 and TRBJ2-5; 8 nucleotides match TRBD2. Germline V gene lookup returns CDR1 SGHNT and CDR2 YYREEE (reference sequence). Unmatched junction bases numbered 7, after V lost 5 bases and J lost 1 base. This CDR3 contains 15 residues. The CDR3 DNA reads as TGTGCCAGCAGACCAGTAACTAGCGGCCAAGAGACCCAGTACTTC. It codes for CASRPVTSGQETQYF.

V gene TRBV7-2 combines with J gene TRBJ1-4; TRBD1 agrees at 7 bases. Trimming took 5 bases from V and 5 from J; bases not matched to a gene: 8. The CDR3 has 15 amino acids. CDR1 SGHTA and CDR2 FQGNSA come from the germline V gene. This CDR3 reads CASSASGTVNEKLFF. CDR3 in DNA: TGTGCCAGCAGCGCGTCCGGGACAGTCAATGAAAAACTGTTTTTT.

The CDR3 region is CASSLGQGLTEPQHF. The CDR3 DNA is TGTGCCAGCAGCTTGGGACAGGGCCTAACGGAGCCCCAGCATTTT. V and J are TRBV2 and TRBJ1-5, with TRBD1 identical over 9 bases. The CDR3 has 15 residues. Germline V CDR1 and CDR2: SNHLY, FYNNEI. V shed 6 bases, J shed 8 bases, and the junction held 11 bases outside the gene matches.

The chain carries TRBV5-1 and TRBJ2-1; TRBD2 might be the D (5 bases). CDR1 is SGHRS and CDR2 is YFSETQ in the germline V gene. The ends were cut back, 0 bases at V and 0 bases at J, with 10 bases in the middle. The CDR3 contains 16 residues. As DNA, the CDR3 is TGCGCCAGCAGCTTGGGCGGACTGAGCTCCTACAATGAGCAGTTCTTC. This encodes CASSLGGLSSYNEQFF.